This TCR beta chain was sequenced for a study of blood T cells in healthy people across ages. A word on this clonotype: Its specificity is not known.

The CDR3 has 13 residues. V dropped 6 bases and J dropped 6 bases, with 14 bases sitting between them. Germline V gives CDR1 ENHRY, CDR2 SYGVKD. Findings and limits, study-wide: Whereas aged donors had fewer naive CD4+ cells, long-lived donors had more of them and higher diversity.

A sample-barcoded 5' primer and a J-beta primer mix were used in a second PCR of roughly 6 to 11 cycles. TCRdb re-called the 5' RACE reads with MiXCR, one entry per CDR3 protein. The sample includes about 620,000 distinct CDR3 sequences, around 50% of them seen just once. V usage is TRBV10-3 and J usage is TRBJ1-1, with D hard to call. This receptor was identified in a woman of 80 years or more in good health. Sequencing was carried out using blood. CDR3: CAISQPPTAEAFF. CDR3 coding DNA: TGTGCCATCAGCCAACCCCCGACCGCTGAAGCTTTCTTT.